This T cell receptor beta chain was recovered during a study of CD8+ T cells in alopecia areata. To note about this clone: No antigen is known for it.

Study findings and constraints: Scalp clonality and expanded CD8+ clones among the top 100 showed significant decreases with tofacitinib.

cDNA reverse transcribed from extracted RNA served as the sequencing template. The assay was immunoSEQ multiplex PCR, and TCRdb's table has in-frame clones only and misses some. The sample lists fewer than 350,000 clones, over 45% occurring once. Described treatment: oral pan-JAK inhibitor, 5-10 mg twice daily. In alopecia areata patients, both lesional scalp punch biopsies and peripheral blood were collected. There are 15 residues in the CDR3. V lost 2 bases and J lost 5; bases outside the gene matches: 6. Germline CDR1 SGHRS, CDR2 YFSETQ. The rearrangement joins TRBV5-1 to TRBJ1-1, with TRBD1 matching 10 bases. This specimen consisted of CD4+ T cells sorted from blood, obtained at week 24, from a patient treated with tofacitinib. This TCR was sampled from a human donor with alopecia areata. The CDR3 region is CASSLSGTGETEAFF. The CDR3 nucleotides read TGCGCCAGCAGCTTATCCGGGACAGGGGAGACTGAAGCTTTCTTT.